These T cell receptor beta chains were read from a single sample in a study of T cell repertoires in cytomegalovirus infection. Using its own MiXCR run on the reads, TCRdb lists one record per CDR3 protein. Of about 360,000 distinct CDR3 sequences in the sample, around a sixth were seen once. Sequencing was done on a sample of PBMCs. The receptor set was obtained from a human donor in good health (CMV status not recorded). Some clones in this sample may be carry-over from other donors' samples. CDR3s include the opening cysteine and the closing phenylalanine or tryptophan. D genes are given only for firm matches. Clone size is stated in some rows and not others, as once, few, many or a class when expanded.

j_gene | d_gene | v_gene | abundance | CDR3aa
TRBJ1-4 | . | TRBV4-1 | . | CASSQVLVLGGREKLFF
TRBJ2-6 | . | TRBV6-1 | many | CASSATRSSGANVLTF
TRBJ1-1 | TRBD1 | TRBV7-9 | few | CASSLAQGVITEAFF
TRBJ1-5 | TRBD1 | TRBV20-1 | few | CSARDSINQPQHF
TRBJ1-1 | . | TRBV7-2 | many | CASSLGSTGSTEAFF
TRBJ2-1 | TRBD2 | TRBV19 | . | CASRAPLSGRQFF
TRBJ2-3 | . | TRBV29-1 | few | CSVFRGYKDTQYF
TRBJ2-1 | . | TRBV6-2/TRBV6-3 | few | CASSHHGTSHNEQFF
TRBJ2-3 | TRBD2 | TRBV7-2 | . | CASSLAGTTTDTQYF
TRBJ2-7 | . | TRBV19 | once | CASSIARGPLRYEQYF
TRBJ1-3 | . | TRBV7-2 | many | CASSFGPGNTIYF
TRBJ2-7 | . | TRBV7-2 | many | CASSFEGGRGSYEQYF
TRBJ1-1 | . | TRBV10-3 | . | CAISPTGANTEAFF
TRBJ2-1 | . | TRBV14 | few | CASSQPLGPYYNEQFF
TRBJ2-1 | . | TRBV19 | few | CASSIEGAGYNEQFF
TRBJ2-5 | TRBD1 | TRBV12-3/TRBV12-4 | many | CASSRDRSETQYF
TRBJ1-5 | . | TRBV19 | many | CASSSTPPPSRQPQHF
TRBJ2-3 | TRBD2 | TRBV5-4 | . | CASSGTSGSPSTDTQYF
TRBJ1-2 | . | TRBV20-1 | few | CSASTGSGYTF
TRBJ1-5 | . | TRBV29-1 | . | CSVGGPRPGSNQPQHF